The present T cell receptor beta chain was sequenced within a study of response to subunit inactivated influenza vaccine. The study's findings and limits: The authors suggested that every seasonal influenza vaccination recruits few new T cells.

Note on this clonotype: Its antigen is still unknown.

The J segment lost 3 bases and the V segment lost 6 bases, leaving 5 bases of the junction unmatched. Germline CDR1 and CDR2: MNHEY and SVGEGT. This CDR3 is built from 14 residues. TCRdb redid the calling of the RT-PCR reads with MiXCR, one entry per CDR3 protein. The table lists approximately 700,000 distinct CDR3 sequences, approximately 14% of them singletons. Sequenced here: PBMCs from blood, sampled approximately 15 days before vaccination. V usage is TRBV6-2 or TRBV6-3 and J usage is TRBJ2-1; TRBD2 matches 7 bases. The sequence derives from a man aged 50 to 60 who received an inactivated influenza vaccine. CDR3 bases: TGTGCCAGCAGGCGGGAGAGATTCTACAATGAGCAGTTCTTC. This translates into CASRRERFYNEQFF.